The 10 T cell receptor beta chains below were found in one sample sequenced in a study of Graves' ophthalmopathy and Graves' hyperthyroidism. Scientists amplified the TCR beta CDR3 regions from RNA transcripts. Following a first-round RT-PCR that used HTBI primers, a second-round multiplex PCR was carried out. TCRdb re-derived calls from the multiplex PCR reads in MiXCR, one entry per CDR3 protein. Seen here are 230,000 or so distinct CDR3 sequences, 45% observed once, and the top ten hold roughly half. The sequenced sample consisted of peripheral blood. These receptor sequences come from an adult man with Graves' ophthalmopathy.

The V call is TRBV20-1, the J call TRBJ1-2; TRBD1 matches at 7 bases. Germline V CDR1 and CDR2: DFQATT, SNEGSKA (reference sequence). This CDR3 contains 13 residues. The V gene end was trimmed by 7 bases and the J gene end by 2 bases; junction bases not matched to a gene: 7. The CDR3 here is CSGLTGENYGYTF. CDR3 DNA: TGCAGTGGCCTTACAGGGGAAAACTATGGCTACACCTTC.

This rearrangement joins TRBV10-1 to TRBJ2-2, with D unclear. Germline CDR1 and CDR2: WNHNN and SYGVQD (reference sequence). Trimming cost V 3 bases and J 4 bases, with 12 bases left between them. The CDR3 has 15 amino acids. The CDR3 is CASSDGPKGTGELFF. The CDR3 coding sequence is TGCGCCAGCAGTGACGGGCCTAAGGGCACCGGGGAGCTGTTTTTT.

This sequence joins TRBV5-4 and TRBJ1-2; D unclear. Germline lookup yields CDR1 SGHNT and CDR2 YYREEE (reference sequence). V lost 4 bases and J 4 bases, leaving 8 bases between the germline ends. CDR3 size: 12 residues. The CDR3: CASSQRGYGYTF. The CDR3 bases are TGTGCCAGCAGCCAACGGGGCTATGGCTACACCTTC.

This chain connects TRBV9 to TRBJ2-7; perhaps TRBD2 as D (6 bases). Looked up from germline, CDR1 is SGDLS and CDR2 is YYNGEE. V lost 5 bases, J lost 2 bases, and 17 bases lay in between. The length of the CDR3 is 15 residues. The CDR3 loop is CASSLLGGEAYEQYF. CDR3 DNA sequence: TGTGCCAGCAGTCTTCTCGGCGGGGAGGCCTACGAGCAGTACTTC.

V gene TRBV7-3 combines with J gene TRBJ2-5; 7 nucleotides match TRBD1. This CDR3 comprises 13 residues. J was trimmed by 7 bases and V by 4 bases; bases with no gene match: 6. CDR1 is SGHTA and CDR2 is FQGTGA in the germline V gene. The CDR3 is CASSYSGQPTQYF. DNA for the CDR3: TGTGCCAGCAGCTACTCGGGACAGCCGACCCAGTACTTC.

This clonotype was observed a single time. V and J are TRBV12-3 or TRBV12-4 and TRBJ2-7; 10 bases match TRBD1. V lost 6 bases, J lost 1 base, and 12 bases stayed unmatched. The CDR3 length is 17 residues. The CDR3 DNA sequence: TGTGCCAGCAGGGGATACATGGACAGGGGGACTTCCTACGAGCAGTACTTC. It is translated as CASRGYMDRGTSYEQYF.

This chain links TRBV28 with TRBJ2-7, with TRBD1 identical over 7 bases. The germline gives CDR1 MDHEN, CDR2 SYDVKM. The CDR3 length is 16 residues. The trim removed 3 bases at V and 7 bases at J, leaving 15 bases unmatched. As DNA, the CDR3 is TGTGCCAGCAGTTTTCCGGGGACAGTCCCCTCCAGTGAGCAGTACTTC. Protein sequence: CASSFPGTVPSSEQYF.

The chain carries TRBV4-1 and TRBJ1-2, with unresolved D. CDR3 length equals 16 residues. In germline, CDR1 is MGHRA, CDR2 YSYEKL. The V end lost 3 bases, the J end lost 7 bases, and 21 bases lay between the germline ends. The chain's CDR3 is CASSHPLLGLKGGYTF. CDR3 in DNA: TGCGCCAGCAGCCACCCTTTACTGGGCCTCAAGGGTGGCTACACCTTC.

The genes are TRBV2 and TRBJ2-5; unclear D gene. Trimming left V 8 bases short and J 7 bases short, with 14 bases between. CDR3 length equals 12 residues. Germline-derived CDR1 and CDR2 are SNHLY and FYNNEI. The CDR3 loop reads CASGQEIGTQYF. The DNA of the CDR3 is TGTGCCAGCGGCCAGGAGATTGGGACCCAGTACTTC.

The genes are TRBV20-1 and TRBJ2-7; 7 bases match TRBD2. CDR1 is DFQATT, CDR2 SNEGSKA, per germline (reference sequence). There are 15 residues in the CDR3. V was clipped by 0 bases and J by 0 bases; unmatched bases: 5. The CDR3 region has the DNA TGCAGTGCTAGAGATGGGAGGGACTACTCCTACGAGCAGTACTTC. Translated: CSARDGRDYSYEQYF.